In its sample, the clone carrying this TCR beta chain was seen a few times. This entry comes from a study of cytomegalovirus exposure and HLA in healthy donors. PCR primers comprised 60 Vbeta and 13 Jbeta primers. Sequencing was performed with immunoSEQ multiplex PCR; in TCRdb, only in-frame clones are kept and a portion is missing. The top ten hold roughly 3.5% of the sample, which has 100,000 to 150,000 clones, about 80% seen once. The donors were healthy bone marrow donors. Sequences were obtained from PBMCs. The sequence was collected from a middle-aged man in good health and CMV-seronegative.

CDR3 residues: CASSTGTVTKETQYF. The CDR3 DNA reads as TGTGCCAGCAGTACCGGGACAGTGACTAAAGAGACCCAGTACTTC. The chain carries TRBV2 and TRBJ2-5; 7 bases align to TRBD1. The junction had 9 bases not matched to a gene; V was cut back by 5 bases and J by 3 bases. The CDR3 consists of 15 residues. Per the germline V gene, CDR1 is SNHLY and CDR2 is FYNNEI.